The next 19 T cell receptor beta chains were all read from a single sample in a study of cytomegalovirus exposure and HLA in healthy donors. PCR employed 60 Vbeta and 13 Jbeta primers. This table comes from immunoSEQ multiplex PCR, and its TCRdb copy is limited to in-frame clones, with some not included. Among a few hundred thousand clones, around 90% were seen once, and the ten largest hold about 1.7%. Sequencing was performed on PBMCs. The receptors come from a girl aged 2-10 years in good health and CMV-seronegative.

The rearrangement joins TRBV6-6 to TRBJ2-2; 8 bases match TRBD1. Germline V gene lookup returns CDR1 MNHNY and CDR2 SVGAGI (reference sequence). Trimming at V came to 6 bases and at J to 8 bases, leaving 8 bases not matched to a gene. The CDR3 spans 14 residues. DNA for the CDR3: TGTGCCAGCAGGGTCACAGGGGGTCCGGGGGAGCTGTTTTTT. It is translated as CASRVTGGPGELFF.

The chain has TRBV6-6 and TRBJ1-5; TRBD1 matches 7 bases. CDR3 length: 13 amino acids. Unmatched junction bases numbered 2, after V lost 6 bases and J lost 3 bases. CDR1 and CDR2 from the germline V gene are MNHNY and SVGAGI (reference sequence). The CDR3 sequence is CASRTGFNQPQHF. The CDR3 nucleotides read TGTGCCAGCAGGACAGGGTTCAATCAGCCCCAGCATTTT.

The gene calls are TRBV27 and TRBJ2-3; 9 nucleotides line up with TRBD1. CDR1 and CDR2 (germline): MNHEY, SMNVEV (reference sequence). Trimming at V came to 0 bases and at J to 6 bases, leaving 7 bases not matched to a gene. This CDR3 region has 16 residues. CDR3 region: CASSLSTGGNKDTQYF. The CDR3 DNA follows: TGTGCCAGCAGTTTATCGACAGGGGGAAACAAGGATACGCAGTATTTT.

The J gene is TRBJ2-7, the V gene TRBV6-1; the match to TRBD2 covers 9 bases. The CDR3 spans 12 residues. Per the germline V gene, CDR1 is MNHNS and CDR2 is SASEGT. This CDR3 reads CALAGALYEQYF. The DNA of the CDR3 is TGTGCTTTAGCGGGAGCCCTCTACGAGCAGTACTTC.

This chain joins TRBV7-8 and TRBJ2-7; possibly TRBD1 for D (5 bases). The germline V gene has CDR1 SGHVS and CDR2 FQNEAQ. The CDR3 contains 14 residues. Deletions cut 1 base from V and 4 bases from J, with 11 bases between. The CDR3 DNA reads TGTGCCAGCAGCTTAGGGAGTCAGGGTTACGAGCAGTACTTC. Translated, it gives CASSLGSQGYEQYF.

CDR3 nucleotide sequence: TGTGCCGCCTGCGGGAGCCGGACCGAATACATGAACACTGAAGCTTTCTTT. This codes for CAACGSRTEYMNTEAFF. The chain couples TRBV30 to TRBJ1-1; no clear D. From germline, CDR1 is GTSNPN and CDR2 SVGIG (reference sequence). The CDR3 sequence is 17 residues long. V lost 8 bases and J 0 bases, leaving 25 bases between the germline ends.

This chain links TRBV7-9 with TRBJ2-1; 10 bases match TRBD2. CDR3 length equals 15 residues. J gave up 5 bases and V 3 bases, and 4 bases lay outside the gene matches. Germline assignment: CDR1 SEHNR and CDR2 FQNEAQ (reference sequence). The CDR3 is CASSLGLAGDNEQFF. CDR3 nucleotide sequence: TGTGCCAGCAGCTTGGGGCTAGCGGGGGACAATGAGCAGTTCTTC.

J is TRBJ2-2 and V is TRBV2; D uncertain. Germline CDR1 reads SNHLY; CDR2 reads FYNNEI. Trimming cost V 2 bases and J 4 bases, with 11 bases left between them. The CDR3 extends over 15 amino acids. The DNA for the CDR3 is TGTGCCAGCAGTGAAACGGAGCGAAGCACCGGGGAGCTGTTTTTT. Residues: CASSETERSTGELFF.

The chain joins TRBV15 to TRBJ2-5; no firm D call. V lost 4 bases, J lost 3 bases, and 6 bases lay in between. The germline CDR1 and CDR2 sequences are LNHNV and YYDKDF (reference sequence). The CDR3 sequence is 12 residues long. CDR3 coding DNA: TGTGCCACCAGCATTCAGAAAGAGACCCAGTACTTC. It yields the protein CATSIQKETQYF.

This chain links TRBV7-9 with TRBJ2-1, with 8 bases aligning to TRBD2. This CDR3 has 14 amino acids. After removal of 1 base from V and 9 bases from J, the junction contained 5 bases not matched to a gene. Germline assignment: CDR1 SEHNR and CDR2 FQNEAQ (reference sequence). The CDR3 DNA follows: TGTGCCAGCAGCTTAGTAGGACTAGCTGGTGAGCAGTTCTTC. This sequence encodes CASSLVGLAGEQFF.

J is TRBJ2-1 and V is TRBV2; no reliable D call. Germline values: CDR1 SNHLY, CDR2 FYNNEI. The CDR3 covers 10 residues. V was trimmed by 8 bases and J by 8 bases, leaving 7 bases between them. The CDR3 loop is CASATYEQFF. The DNA for the CDR3 is TGTGCCAGCGCTACGTATGAGCAGTTCTTC.

This chain connects TRBV18 to TRBJ1-2; a possible D gene is TRBD1 (5 bases). V was pared by 3 bases and J by 4 bases, with 12 bases between. Germline V CDR1 and CDR2: KGHSH, LQKENI. This CDR3 comprises 14 residues. DNA of the CDR3: TGTGCCAGCTCACCGTCACCAACAGGCTATGGCTACACCTTC. Protein: CASSPSPTGYGYTF.

The V call is TRBV10-2, the J call TRBJ2-3; D ambiguous. The CDR3 has 12 residues. Trimming shortened V by 6 bases and J by 8 bases, and 12 bases separated the two germline ends. Germline V gene lookup returns CDR1 WSHSY and CDR2 SAAADI. Here the CDR3 reads CASRSEAGTQYF. CDR3 coding DNA: TGCGCCAGCAGGTCGGAAGCAGGTACGCAGTATTTT.

The rearrangement joins TRBV6-5 to TRBJ1-6, with TRBD1 matching 7 bases. V lost 6 bases and J lost 9; bases outside the gene matches: 11. In germline, CDR1 is MNHEY, CDR2 SVGAGI. This CDR3 has 15 amino acids. The CDR3 DNA follows: TGTGCCAGCAGACAACCGACAGGGTCTAGTTCACCCCTCCACTTT. Its protein product is CASRQPTGSSSPLHF.

The chain joins TRBV9 to TRBJ2-5; D is unclear. The DNA matches TRBJ2-7 better at its end, which makes the J call doubtful. The CDR3 has 14 amino acids. Looked up from germline, CDR1 is SGDLS and CDR2 is YYNGEE. This CDR3 is CASSVDSFTYEQYF. DNA of the CDR3: TGTGCCAGCAGCGTAGACAGCTTTACCTACGAGCAGTACTTC.

The chain links TRBV5-5 to TRBJ1-5; weak D call: TRBD1 (5 bases). There are 14 residues in the CDR3. The germline V gene has CDR1 SGHKS and CDR2 YYEKEE (reference sequence). Trimming left V 2 bases short and J 4 bases short, with 10 bases between. CDR3 in amino acids: CASSFGAPNQPQHF. CDR3 coding DNA: TGTGCCAGCAGCTTTGGGGCGCCTAATCAGCCCCAGCATTTT.

V gene TRBV19 combines with J gene TRBJ2-7; D might be TRBD1 (6 bases). The length of the CDR3 is 14 residues. Trimming pared 4 bases from V and 3 bases from J, leaving 13 bases between. Per the germline V gene, CDR1 is LNHDA and CDR2 is SQIVND (reference sequence). The CDR3 protein is CASSTQGEVYEQYF. The CDR3 DNA is TGTGCCAGTAGTACACAGGGCGAGGTCTACGAGCAGTACTTC. The full variable domain, in which reference TRBV19 and TRBJ2-7 provide the parts outside the CDR3, is DGGITQSPKYLFRKEGQNVTLSCEQNLNHDAMYWYRQDPGQGLRLIYYSQIVNDFQKGDIAEGYSVSREKKESFPLTVTSAQKNPTAFYLCASSTQGEVYEQYFGPGTRLTVT.

The chain is built from TRBV18 and TRBJ2-3; the match to TRBD2 covers 10 bases. With 3 bases clipped from V and 5 bases from J, the junction kept 2 bases outside the gene matches. In germline, CDR1 is KGHSH, CDR2 LQKENI. This CDR3 spans 14 amino acids. The CDR3 is CASSPPSGGDTQYF. The CDR3 DNA sequence: TGTGCCAGCTCACCGCCTAGCGGGGGAGATACGCAGTATTTT.

The V call is TRBV7-9, the J call TRBJ2-7; D not resolved. Trimming pared 3 bases from V and 5 bases from J, leaving 11 bases between. This CDR3 has 13 residues. Germline-derived CDR1 and CDR2 are SEHNR and FQNEAQ (reference sequence). CDR3 sequence (DNA): TGTGCCAGCAGCTTGGCCCTTCAAAACGAGCAGTACTTC. It codes for CASSLALQNEQYF.